Following are 8 T cell receptor beta chains from one sample sequenced in a study of shared clonotypes between healthy human individuals. Using immunoSEQ multiplex PCR, the repertoire was profiled, and TCRdb retains in-frame clones only, with some absent. This table holds around 2,000,000 clones, 95% found once. The source material was naive CD4+ T cells sorted from blood. Subset specified: CD45RA+ positively selected. The origin of the receptors is a man between 18 and 35 years old in good health.

The V call is TRBV28, the J call TRBJ2-1; D uncertain. Germline values: CDR1 MDHEN, CDR2 SYDVKM. Trimming stripped 6 bases from V and 0 bases from J, with 3 bases between. CDR3 length: 12 amino acids. The CDR3 coding sequence is TGTGCCAGCAGCCGCTCCTACAATGAGCAGTTCTTC. Its translation is CASSRSYNEQFF.

The chain couples TRBV5-1 to TRBJ2-6; D could derive from TRBD1 or TRBD2 (5 bases each). Germline CDR1 and CDR2: SGHRS and YFSETQ. Trimming took 2 bases from V and 0 from J, leaving 9 bases between them. The CDR3 consists of 16 residues. CDR3 loop: CASSFRGRSGANVLTF. The CDR3 DNA is TGCGCCAGCAGCTTCCGGGGCCGCTCTGGGGCCAACGTCCTGACTTTC.

The chain couples TRBV7-2 to TRBJ2-5, with D perhaps given as TRBD1 or TRBD2 (5 bases each). The germline gives CDR1 SGHTA, CDR2 FQGNSA. The CDR3 length is 15 residues. Trimming cost V 5 bases and J 5 bases, with 18 bases left between them. CDR3 sequence reads: CASSPGTRLLETQYF. Written as DNA, the CDR3 is TGTGCCAGCAGCCCCGGGACCCGCCTCCTGGAGACCCAGTACTTC.

V is TRBV10-3 and J is TRBJ2-1; 8 bases fit TRBD1. The CDR3 is 14 amino acids. With 10 bases clipped from V and 0 bases from J, the junction kept 5 bases outside the gene matches. The germline V gene encodes CDR1 ENHRY and CDR2 SYGVKD. DNA of the CDR3: TGTGCCAGCCAGACAGGGGCCTCCTACAATGAGCAGTTCTTC. Translated: CASQTGASYNEQFF.

Note on this clone: In the same sample, other DNA sequences code for this CDR3. The chain employs TRBV27 and TRBJ1-2; 7 bases map to TRBD1. J was trimmed by 4 bases and V by 7 bases; bases with no gene match: 0. Germline assignment: CDR1 MNHEY and CDR2 SMNVEV (reference sequence). The CDR3 spans 11 residues. The CDR3: CASTGGYGYTF. The CDR3 coding sequence is TGTGCCAGCACAGGGGGCTATGGCTACACCTTC.

The rearrangement joins TRBV29-1 to TRBJ1-1, with 7 bases identical to TRBD1. The CDR3 spans 15 residues. CDR1 and CDR2 (germline): SQVTM, ANQGSEA. The J segment lost 0 bases and the V segment lost 3 bases, leaving 7 bases of the junction unmatched. CDR3 DNA sequence: TGCAGCGTTGACTTATGGGGACAGCTGAACACTGAAGCTTTCTTT. Translating gives CSVDLWGQLNTEAFF.

In regard to this clone: The identical CDR3 is also encoded by other nucleotide sequences in the sample. This chain links TRBV7-2 with TRBJ1-1; tentative D call: TRBD1 (5 bases). The germline CDR1 and CDR2 sequences are SGHTA and FQGNSA. This CDR3 is 14 amino acids long. Trimming cost V 3 bases and J 2 bases, with 10 bases left between them. CDR3: CASSFGRVNTEAFF. The CDR3 DNA sequence: TGTGCCAGCAGCTTCGGCAGGGTTAACACTGAAGCTTTCTTT. Together with reference TRBV7-2 and TRBJ1-1, the CDR3 gives the full variable domain: GAGVSQSPSNKVTEKGKDVELRCDPISGHTALYWYRQSLGQGLEFLIYFQGNSAPDKSGLPSDRFSAERTGGSVSTLTIQRTQQEDSAVYLCASSFGRVNTEAFFGQGTRLTVV.

The CDR3 is CASSVRSQGGSTEAFF. In nucleotides, the CDR3 is TGTGCCAGCAGCGTGAGGTCACAGGGTGGGAGCACTGAAGCTTTCTTT. J is TRBJ1-1 and V is TRBV9; a weak D match, TRBD1 (6 bases). Trimming stripped 2 bases from V and 4 bases from J, with 18 bases between. Germline CDR1 is SGDLS and CDR2 is YYNGEE. CDR3 length: 16 residues.